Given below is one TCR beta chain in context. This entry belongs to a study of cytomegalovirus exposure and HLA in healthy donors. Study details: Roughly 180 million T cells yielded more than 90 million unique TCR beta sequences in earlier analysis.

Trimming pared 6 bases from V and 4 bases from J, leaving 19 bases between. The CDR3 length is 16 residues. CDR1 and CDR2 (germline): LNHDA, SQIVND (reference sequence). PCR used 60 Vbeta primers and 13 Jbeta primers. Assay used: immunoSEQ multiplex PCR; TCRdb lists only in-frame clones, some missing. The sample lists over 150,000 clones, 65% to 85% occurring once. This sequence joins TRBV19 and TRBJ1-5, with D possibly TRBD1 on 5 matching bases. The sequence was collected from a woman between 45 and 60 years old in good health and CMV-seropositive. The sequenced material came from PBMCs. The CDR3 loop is CASSPLGGQRNQPQHF. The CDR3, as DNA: TGTGCCAGTAGCCCCCTGGGGGGTCAAAGAAATCAGCCCCAGCATTTT.